Listed below are T cell receptor beta chains from one sample, sequenced in a study of patients and donors after allogeneic stem cell transplantation. In TCRdb, the RT-PCR reads were re-called with MiXCR into one record per CDR3 protein. The sample has around 23,000 distinct CDR3 sequences, about 30% seen once. Sequenced input: blood, either unsorted or a sorted T cell fraction (not recorded which). These receptors came from a human donor who was either an allogeneic HSCT recipient or a stem cell or donor lymphocyte infusion donor (not recorded which). It is not recorded whose cells these are; they may come from a transplant donor. Each CDR3 is given with its conserved first and last residue. Fields, in order: D gene, V gene, clone size, J gene, CDR3 DNA, CDR3 protein. D genes are given only for firm matches. Expanded clones are given a class, and other clones once, few, many or no size at all.

>.|TRBV20-1|many|TRBJ1-2
TGCAGTTCCAACGGGGGGAGCATCTATGGCTACACCTTC
CSSNGGSIYGYTF
>.|TRBV4-1|.|TRBJ1-1
TGCGCCAGCAGCCTAGAGCATCAGGGCTTGTTCACTGAAGCTTTCTTT
CASSLEHQGLFTEAFF
>.|TRBV6-6|few|TRBJ1-5
TGTGCCAGCAGTAATCAGGGGTTTCAGCCCCAGCATTTT
CASSNQGFQPQHF
>.|TRBV25-1|.|TRBJ2-1
TGTGCCAGCAGTGAGGGAACGAGGTACAATGAGCAGTTCTTC
CASSEGTRYNEQFF
>.|TRBV14|few|TRBJ1-2
TGTGCCAGCAGCCAAAGACTCTTGGACGGCTACACCTTC
CASSQRLLDGYTF
>.|TRBV3-1|many|TRBJ2-2
TGTGCCAGCAGCGGGCCACAGTGGGGCACCGGGGAGCTGTTTTTT
CASSGPQWGTGELFF
>.|TRBV5-1|few|TRBJ1-6
TGCGCCAGCAGCTTGGACCATCTAATCTATAATTCACCCCTCCACTTT
CASSLDHLIYNSPLHF
>TRBD1|TRBV4-2|many|TRBJ1-6
TGTGCCAGCAGCCAAGGGACAGGCGCCAATTCACCCCTCCACTTT
CASSQGTGANSPLHF
>.|TRBV6-6|.|TRBJ1-5
TGTGCCAGCCGCCTGGCTAATCAGCCCCAGCATTTT
CASRLANQPQHF
>.|TRBV12-3/TRBV12-4|many|TRBJ1-1
TGTGCCAGCAGTTTAAACAGGGTCGGCACTGAAGCTTTCTTT
CASSLNRVGTEAFF
>.|TRBV5-1|many|TRBJ1-5
TGCGCCAGCAGAGCAGGGATTAGCAATCAGCCCCAGCATTTT
CASRAGISNQPQHF
>.|TRBV12-3/TRBV12-4|few|TRBJ2-3
TGTGCCAGCAGTTTATCCAGCACTACTAGCACAGATACGCAGTATTTT
CASSLSSTTSTDTQYF